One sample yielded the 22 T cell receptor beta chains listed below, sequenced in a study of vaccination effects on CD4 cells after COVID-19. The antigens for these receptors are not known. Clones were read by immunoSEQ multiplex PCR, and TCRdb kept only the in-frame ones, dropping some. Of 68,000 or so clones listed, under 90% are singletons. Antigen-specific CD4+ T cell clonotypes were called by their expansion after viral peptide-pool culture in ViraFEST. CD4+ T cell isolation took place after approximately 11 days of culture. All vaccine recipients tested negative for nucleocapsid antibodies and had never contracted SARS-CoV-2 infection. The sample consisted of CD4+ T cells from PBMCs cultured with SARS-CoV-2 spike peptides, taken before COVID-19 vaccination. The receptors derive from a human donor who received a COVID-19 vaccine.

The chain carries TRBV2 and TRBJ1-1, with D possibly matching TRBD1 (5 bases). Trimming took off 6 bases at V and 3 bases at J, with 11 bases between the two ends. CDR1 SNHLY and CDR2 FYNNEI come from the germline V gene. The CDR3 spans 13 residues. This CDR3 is CASSADTYTEAFF. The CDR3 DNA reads TGTGCCAGCAGCGCGGACACTTACACTGAAGCTTTCTTT.

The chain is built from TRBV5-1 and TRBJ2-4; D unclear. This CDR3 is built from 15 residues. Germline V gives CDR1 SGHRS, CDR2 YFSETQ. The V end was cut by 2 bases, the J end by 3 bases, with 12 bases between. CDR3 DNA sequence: TGCGCCAGCAGCTTAAGACCAAATCTCAAAAACATTCAGTACTTC. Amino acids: CASSLRPNLKNIQYF.

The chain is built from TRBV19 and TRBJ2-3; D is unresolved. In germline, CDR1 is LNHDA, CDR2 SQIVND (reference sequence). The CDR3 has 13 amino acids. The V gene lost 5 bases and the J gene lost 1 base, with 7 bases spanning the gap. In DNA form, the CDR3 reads TGTGCCAGTAGTTTGTACGGCACAGATACGCAGTATTTT. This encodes CASSLYGTDTQYF.

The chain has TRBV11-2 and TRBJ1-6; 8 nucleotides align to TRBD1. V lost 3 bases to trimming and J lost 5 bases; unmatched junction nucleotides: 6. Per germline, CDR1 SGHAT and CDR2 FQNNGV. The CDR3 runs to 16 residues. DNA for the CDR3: TGTGCCAGCAGCTTCGTGACAGGGGCAAATAATTCACCCCTCCACTTT. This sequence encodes CASSFVTGANNSPLHF. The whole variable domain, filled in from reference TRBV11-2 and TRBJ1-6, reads EAGVAQSPRYKIIEKRQSVAFWCNPISGHATLYWYQQILGQGPKLLIQFQNNGVVDDSQLPKDRFSAERLKGVDSTLKIQPAKLEDSAVYLCASSFVTGANNSPLHFGNGTRLTVT.

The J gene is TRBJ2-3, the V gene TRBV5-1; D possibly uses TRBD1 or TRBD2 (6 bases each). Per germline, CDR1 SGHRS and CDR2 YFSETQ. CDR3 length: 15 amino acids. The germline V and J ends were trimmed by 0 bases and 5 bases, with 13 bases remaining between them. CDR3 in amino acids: CASSLGGARIDTQYF. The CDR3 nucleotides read TGCGCCAGCAGCTTGGGGGGGGCGCGGATAGATACGCAGTATTTT.

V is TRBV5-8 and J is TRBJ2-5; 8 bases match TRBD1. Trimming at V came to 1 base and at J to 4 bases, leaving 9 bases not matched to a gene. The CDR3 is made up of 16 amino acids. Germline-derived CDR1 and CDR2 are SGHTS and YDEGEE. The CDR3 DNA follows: TGTGCCAGCAGCTTGTTCAGGGGGCCCATGGGAGAGACCCAGTACTTC. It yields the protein CASSLFRGPMGETQYF.

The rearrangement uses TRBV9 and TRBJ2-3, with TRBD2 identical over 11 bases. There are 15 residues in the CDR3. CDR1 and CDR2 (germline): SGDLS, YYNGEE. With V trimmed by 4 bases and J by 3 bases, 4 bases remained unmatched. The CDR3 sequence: CASSHPSGGTDTQYF. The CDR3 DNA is TGTGCCAGCAGCCACCCTAGCGGGGGGACAGATACGCAGTATTTT.

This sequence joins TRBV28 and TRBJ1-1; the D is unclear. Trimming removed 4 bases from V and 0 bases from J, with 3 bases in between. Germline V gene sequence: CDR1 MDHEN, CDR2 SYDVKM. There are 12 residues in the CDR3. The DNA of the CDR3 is TGTGCCAGCAGTTCGGTGAACACTGAAGCTTTCTTT. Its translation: CASSSVNTEAFF.

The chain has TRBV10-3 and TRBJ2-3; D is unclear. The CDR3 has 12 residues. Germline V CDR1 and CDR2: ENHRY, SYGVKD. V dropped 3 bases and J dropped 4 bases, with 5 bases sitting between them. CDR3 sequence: CAISELADTQYF. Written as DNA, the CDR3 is TGTGCCATCAGTGAACTGGCAGATACGCAGTATTTT.

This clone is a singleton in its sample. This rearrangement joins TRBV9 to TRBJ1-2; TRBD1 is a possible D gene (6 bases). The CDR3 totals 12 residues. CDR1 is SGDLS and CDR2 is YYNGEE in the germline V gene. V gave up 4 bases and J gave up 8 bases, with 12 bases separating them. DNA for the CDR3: TGTGCCAGCAGCCTAGGAGGGGGAGGCTACACCTTC. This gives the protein CASSLGGGGYTF.

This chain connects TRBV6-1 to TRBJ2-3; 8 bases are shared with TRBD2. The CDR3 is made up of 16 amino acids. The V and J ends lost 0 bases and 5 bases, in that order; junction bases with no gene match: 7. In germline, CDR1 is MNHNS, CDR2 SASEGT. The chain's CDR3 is CASSEAPAGVRDTQYF. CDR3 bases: TGTGCCAGCAGTGAAGCGCCAGCGGGGGTACGAGATACGCAGTATTTT.

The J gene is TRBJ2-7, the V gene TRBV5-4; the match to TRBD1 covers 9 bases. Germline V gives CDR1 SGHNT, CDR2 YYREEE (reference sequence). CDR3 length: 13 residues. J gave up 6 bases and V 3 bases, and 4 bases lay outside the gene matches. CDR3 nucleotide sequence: TGTGCCAGCAGCTGGGGACAGGGCGGCGAGCAGTACGTC. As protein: CASSWGQGGEQYV.

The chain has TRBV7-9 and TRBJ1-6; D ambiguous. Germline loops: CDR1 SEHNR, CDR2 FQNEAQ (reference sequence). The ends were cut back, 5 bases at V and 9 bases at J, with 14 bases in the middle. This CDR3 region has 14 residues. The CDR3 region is CASSAEVNSSPLHF. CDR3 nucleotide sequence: TGTGCCAGCAGCGCAGAAGTAAATAGTTCACCCCTCCACTTT.

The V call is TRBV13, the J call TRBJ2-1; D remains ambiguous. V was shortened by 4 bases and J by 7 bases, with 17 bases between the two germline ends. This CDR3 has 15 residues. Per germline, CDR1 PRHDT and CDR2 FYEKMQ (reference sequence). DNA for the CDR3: TGTGCCAGCAGCTATAGACCATACCCCAATAATGAGCAGTTCTTC. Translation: CASSYRPYPNNEQFF.

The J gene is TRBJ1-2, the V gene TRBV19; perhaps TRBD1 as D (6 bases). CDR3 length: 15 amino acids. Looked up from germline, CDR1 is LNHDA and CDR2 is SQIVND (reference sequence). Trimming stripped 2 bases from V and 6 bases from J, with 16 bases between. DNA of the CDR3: TGTGCCAGTAGTATATCCCCAGGGGAAATCGATGGCTACACCTTC. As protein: CASSISPGEIDGYTF.

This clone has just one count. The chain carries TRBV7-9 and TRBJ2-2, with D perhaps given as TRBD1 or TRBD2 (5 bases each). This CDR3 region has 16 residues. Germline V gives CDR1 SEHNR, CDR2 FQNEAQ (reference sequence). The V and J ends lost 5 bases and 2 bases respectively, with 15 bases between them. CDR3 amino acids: CASSRELGDNTGELFF. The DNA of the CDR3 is TGTGCCAGCAGCCGAGAACTAGGGGATAACACCGGGGAGCTGTTTTTT. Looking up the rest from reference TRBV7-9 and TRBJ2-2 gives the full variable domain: DTGVSQNPRHKITKRGQNVTFRCDPISEHNRLYWYRQTLGQGPEFLTYFQNEAQLEKSRLLSDRFSAERPKGSFSTLEIQRTEQGDSAMYLCASSRELGDNTGELFFGEGSRLTVL.

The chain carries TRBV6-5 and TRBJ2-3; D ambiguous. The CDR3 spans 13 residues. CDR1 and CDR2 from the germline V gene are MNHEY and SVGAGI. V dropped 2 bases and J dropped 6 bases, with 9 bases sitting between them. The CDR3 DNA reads TGTGCCAGCAGTTACGGCCCCCGCGATACGCAGTATTTT. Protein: CASSYGPRDTQYF.

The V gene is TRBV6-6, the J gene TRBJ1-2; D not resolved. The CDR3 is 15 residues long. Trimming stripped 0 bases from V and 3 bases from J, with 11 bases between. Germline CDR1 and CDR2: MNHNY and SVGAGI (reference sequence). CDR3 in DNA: TGTGCCAGCAGTTACTCGGGTCGCGGCTACTATGGCTACACCTTC. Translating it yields CASSYSGRGYYGYTF.

CDR3 sequence reads: CASSSTRTQGNSRVRQETQYF. The CDR3 region has the DNA TGTGCCAGCTCGTCCACGCGCACACAGGGGAATAGTAGGGTTCGCCAAGAGACCCAGTACTTC. The J gene is TRBJ2-5, the V gene TRBV18; 7 bases agree with TRBD1. V lost 6 bases and J lost 1; bases outside the gene matches: 26. CDR3 size: 21 residues. Germline V gene data show CDR1 as KGHSH and CDR2 as LQKENI. Together with reference TRBV18 and TRBJ2-5, the CDR3 gives the full variable domain: NAGVMQNPRHLVRRRGQEARLRCSPMKGHSHVYWYRQLPEEGLKFMVYLQKENIIDESGMPKERFSAEFPKEGPSILRIQQVVRGDSAAYFCASSSTRTQGNSRVRQETQYFGPGTRLLVL.

CDR3 coding DNA: TGTGCCAGCAGCTTATTGGTGGGCGGGGAGCTGTTTTTT. Translated, it gives CASSLLVGGELFF. The chain is built from TRBV7-3 and TRBJ2-2; D is unclear. Deletions cut 2 bases from V and 7 bases from J, with 8 bases between. Germline V lookup: CDR1 SGHTA, CDR2 FQGTGA. The CDR3 spans 13 residues.

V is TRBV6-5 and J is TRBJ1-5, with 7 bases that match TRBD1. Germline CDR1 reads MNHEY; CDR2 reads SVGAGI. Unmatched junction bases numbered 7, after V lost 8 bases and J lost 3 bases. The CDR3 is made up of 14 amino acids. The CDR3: CASVAGGHNQPQHF. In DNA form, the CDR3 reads TGTGCCAGCGTTGCAGGGGGACACAATCAGCCCCAGCATTTT.

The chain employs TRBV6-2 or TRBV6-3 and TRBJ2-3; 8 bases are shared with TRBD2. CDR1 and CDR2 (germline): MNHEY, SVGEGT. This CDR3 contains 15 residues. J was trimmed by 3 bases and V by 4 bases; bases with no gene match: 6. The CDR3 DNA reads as TGTGCCAGCAGTTCGCCGGGGGGGGGTACAGATACGCAGTATTTT. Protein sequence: CASSSPGGGTDTQYF.